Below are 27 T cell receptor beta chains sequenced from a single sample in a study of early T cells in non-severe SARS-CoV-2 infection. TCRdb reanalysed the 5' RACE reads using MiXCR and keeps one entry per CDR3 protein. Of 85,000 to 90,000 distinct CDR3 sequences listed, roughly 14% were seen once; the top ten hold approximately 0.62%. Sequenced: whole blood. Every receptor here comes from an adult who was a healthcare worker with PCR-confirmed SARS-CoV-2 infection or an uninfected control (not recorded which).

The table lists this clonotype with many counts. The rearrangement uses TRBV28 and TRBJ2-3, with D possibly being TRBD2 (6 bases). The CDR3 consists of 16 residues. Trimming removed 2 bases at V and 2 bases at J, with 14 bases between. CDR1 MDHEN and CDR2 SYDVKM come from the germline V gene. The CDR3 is CASSLTAGRHTDTQYF. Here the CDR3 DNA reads TGTGCCAGCAGTTTAACCGCGGGACGGCACACAGATACGCAGTATTTT.

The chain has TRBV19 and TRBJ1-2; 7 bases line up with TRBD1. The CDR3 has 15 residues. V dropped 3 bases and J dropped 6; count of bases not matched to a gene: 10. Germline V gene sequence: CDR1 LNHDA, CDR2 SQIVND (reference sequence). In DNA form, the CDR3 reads TGTGCCAGTAGTATTTCTTCCAGGGGGACGGATGGCTACACCTTC. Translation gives CASSISSRGTDGYTF.

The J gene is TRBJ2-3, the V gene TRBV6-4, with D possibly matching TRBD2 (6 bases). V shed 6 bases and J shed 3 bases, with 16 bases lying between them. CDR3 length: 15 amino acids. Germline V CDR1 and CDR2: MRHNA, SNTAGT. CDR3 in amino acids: CASSDPSAPTDTQYF. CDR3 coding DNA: TGTGCCAGCAGCGATCCTAGCGCGCCTACAGATACGCAGTATTTT.

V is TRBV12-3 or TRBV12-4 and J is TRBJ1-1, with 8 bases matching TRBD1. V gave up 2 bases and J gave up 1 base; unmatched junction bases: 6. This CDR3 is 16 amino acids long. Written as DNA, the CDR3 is TGTGCCAGCAGTTTACCAGGGGGCGGAAAGAACACTGAAGCTTTCTTT. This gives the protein CASSLPGGGKNTEAFF.

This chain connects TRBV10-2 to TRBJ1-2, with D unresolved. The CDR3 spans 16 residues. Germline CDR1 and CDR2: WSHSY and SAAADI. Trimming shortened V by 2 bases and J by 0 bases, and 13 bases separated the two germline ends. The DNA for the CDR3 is TGCGCCAGCAGTGAGGTAGAAATTACAACTAACTATGGCTACACCTTC. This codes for CASSEVEITTNYGYTF.

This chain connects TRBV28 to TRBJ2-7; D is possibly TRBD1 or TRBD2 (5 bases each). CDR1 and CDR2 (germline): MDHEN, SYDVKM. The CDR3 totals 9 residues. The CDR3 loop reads CASSWVGTV. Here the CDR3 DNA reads TGTGCCAGCAGTTGGGTCGGGACCGTC.

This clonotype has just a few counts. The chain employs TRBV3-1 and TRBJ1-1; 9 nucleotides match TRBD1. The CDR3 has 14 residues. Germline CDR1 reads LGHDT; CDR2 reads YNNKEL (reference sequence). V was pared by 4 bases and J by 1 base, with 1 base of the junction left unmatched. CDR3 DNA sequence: TGTGCCAGCAGCCGGGACAGGGCGAACACTGAAGCTTTCTTT. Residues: CASSRDRANTEAFF.

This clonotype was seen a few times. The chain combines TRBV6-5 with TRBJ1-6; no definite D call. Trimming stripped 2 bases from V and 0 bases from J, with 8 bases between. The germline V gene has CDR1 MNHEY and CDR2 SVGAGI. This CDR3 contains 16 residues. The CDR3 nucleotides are TGTGCCAGCAGTTACGGTCTGGTCTCCTATAATTCACCCCTCCACTTT. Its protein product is CASSYGLVSYNSPLHF.

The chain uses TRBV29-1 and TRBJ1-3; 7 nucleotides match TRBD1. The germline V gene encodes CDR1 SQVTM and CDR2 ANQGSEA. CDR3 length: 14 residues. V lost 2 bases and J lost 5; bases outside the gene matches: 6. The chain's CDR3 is CSVESGQKRNTIYF. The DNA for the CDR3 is TGCAGCGTTGAATCGGGACAGAAACGAAACACCATATATTTT.

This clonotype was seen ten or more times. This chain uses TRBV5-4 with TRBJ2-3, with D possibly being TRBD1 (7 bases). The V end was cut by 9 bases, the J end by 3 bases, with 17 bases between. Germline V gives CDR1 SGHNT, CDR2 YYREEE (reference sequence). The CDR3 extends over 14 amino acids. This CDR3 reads CATAPGGRTDTQYF. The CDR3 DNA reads TGTGCCACCGCGCCAGGGGGGAGAACAGATACGCAGTATTTT. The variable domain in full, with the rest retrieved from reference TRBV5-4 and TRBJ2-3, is ETGVTQSPTHLIKTRGQQVTLRCSSQSGHNTVSWYQQALGQGPQFIFQYYREEENGRGNFPPRFSGLQFPNYSSELNVNALELDDSALYLCATAPGGRTDTQYFGPGTRLTVL.

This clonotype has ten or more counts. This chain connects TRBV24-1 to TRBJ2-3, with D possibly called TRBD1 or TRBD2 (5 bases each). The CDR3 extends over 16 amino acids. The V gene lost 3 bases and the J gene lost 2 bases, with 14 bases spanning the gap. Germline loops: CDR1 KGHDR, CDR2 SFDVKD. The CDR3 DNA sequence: TGTGCCACCAGTGATCTCCGGGACCAGGACACAGATACGCAGTATTTT. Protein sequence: CATSDLRDQDTDTQYF.

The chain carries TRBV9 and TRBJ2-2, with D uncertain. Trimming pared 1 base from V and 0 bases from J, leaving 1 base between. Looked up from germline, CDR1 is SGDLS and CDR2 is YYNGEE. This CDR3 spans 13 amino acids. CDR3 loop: CASSVPNTGELFF. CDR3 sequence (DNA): TGTGCCAGCAGCGTACCGAACACCGGGGAGCTGTTTTTT. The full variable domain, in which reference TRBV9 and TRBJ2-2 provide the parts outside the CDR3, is DSGVTQTPKHLITATGQRVTLRCSPRSGDLSVYWYQQSLDQGLQFLIQYYNGEERAKGNILERFSAQQFPDLHSELNLSSLELGDSALYFCASSVPNTGELFFGEGSRLTVL.

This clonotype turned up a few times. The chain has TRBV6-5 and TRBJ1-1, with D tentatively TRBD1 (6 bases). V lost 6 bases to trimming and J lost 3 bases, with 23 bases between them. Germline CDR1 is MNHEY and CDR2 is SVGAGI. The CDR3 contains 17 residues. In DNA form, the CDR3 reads TGTGCCAGCAGAAACACTATTTACAGGGTTAGGGACACTGAAGCTTTCTTT. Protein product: CASRNTIYRVRDTEAFF.

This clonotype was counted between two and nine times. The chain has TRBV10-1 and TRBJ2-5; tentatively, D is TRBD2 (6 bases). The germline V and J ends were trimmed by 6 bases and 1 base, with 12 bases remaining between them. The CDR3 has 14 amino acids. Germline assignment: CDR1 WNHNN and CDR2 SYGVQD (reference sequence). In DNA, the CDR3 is TGCGCCAGCAGAGGGTCCGGGAGCCAAGAGACCCAGTACTTC. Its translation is CASRGSGSQETQYF.

The CDR3 loop is CASSERQTHPYGYTF. DNA of the CDR3: TGTGCCAGCAGTGAGAGACAGACCCACCCCTATGGCTACACCTTC. The chain links TRBV6-1 to TRBJ1-2; tentatively, D is TRBD1 (5 bases). Trimming stripped 3 bases from V and 4 bases from J, with 15 bases between. Germline V CDR1 and CDR2: MNHNS, SASEGT. The CDR3 is 15 amino acids.

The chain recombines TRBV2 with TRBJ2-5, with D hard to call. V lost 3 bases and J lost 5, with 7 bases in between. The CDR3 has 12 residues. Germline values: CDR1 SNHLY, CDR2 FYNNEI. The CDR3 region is CASSDLLETQYF. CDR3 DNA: TGTGCCAGCAGTGATCTACTGGAGACCCAGTACTTC.

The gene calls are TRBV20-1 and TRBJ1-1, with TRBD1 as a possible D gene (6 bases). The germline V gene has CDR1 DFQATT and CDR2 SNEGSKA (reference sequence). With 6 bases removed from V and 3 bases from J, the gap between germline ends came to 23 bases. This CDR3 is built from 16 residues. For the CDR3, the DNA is TGCAGTGCCACCAAACCGACAGGCGTGGGGTACACTGAAGCTTTCTTT. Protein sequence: CSATKPTGVGYTEAFF.

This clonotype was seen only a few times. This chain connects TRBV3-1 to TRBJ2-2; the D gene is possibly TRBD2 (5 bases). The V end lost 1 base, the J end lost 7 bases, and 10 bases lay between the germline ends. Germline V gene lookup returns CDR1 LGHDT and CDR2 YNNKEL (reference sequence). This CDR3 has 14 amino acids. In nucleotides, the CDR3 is TGTGCCAGCAGCCAAGGGACTTCAAGCGGGGAGCTGTTTTTT. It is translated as CASSQGTSSGELFF.

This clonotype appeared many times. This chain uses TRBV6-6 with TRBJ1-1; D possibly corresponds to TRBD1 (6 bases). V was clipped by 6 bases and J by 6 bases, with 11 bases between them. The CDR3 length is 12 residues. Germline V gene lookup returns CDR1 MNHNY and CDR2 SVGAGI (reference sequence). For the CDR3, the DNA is TGTGCCAGCAGCGGCAGGGGAGCTGAAGCTTTCTTT. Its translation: CASSGRGAEAFF.

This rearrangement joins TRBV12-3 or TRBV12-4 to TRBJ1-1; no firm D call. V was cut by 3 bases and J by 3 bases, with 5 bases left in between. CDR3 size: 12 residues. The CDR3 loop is CASSFSDTEAFF. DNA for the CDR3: TGTGCCAGCAGTTTCTCGGACACTGAAGCTTTCTTT.

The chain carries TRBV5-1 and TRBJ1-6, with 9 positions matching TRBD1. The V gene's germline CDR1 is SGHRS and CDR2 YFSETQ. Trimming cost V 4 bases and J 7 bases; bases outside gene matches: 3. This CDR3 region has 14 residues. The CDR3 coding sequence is TGCGCCAGCAGCCACGGACAGGGGAATTCACCCCTCCACTTT. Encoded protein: CASSHGQGNSPLHF.

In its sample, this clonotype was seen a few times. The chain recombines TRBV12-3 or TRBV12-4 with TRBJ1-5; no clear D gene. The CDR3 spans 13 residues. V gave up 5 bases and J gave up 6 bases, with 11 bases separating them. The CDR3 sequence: CASSPVTAQPQHF. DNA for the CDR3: TGTGCCAGCAGTCCCGTTACGGCTCAGCCCCAGCATTTT.

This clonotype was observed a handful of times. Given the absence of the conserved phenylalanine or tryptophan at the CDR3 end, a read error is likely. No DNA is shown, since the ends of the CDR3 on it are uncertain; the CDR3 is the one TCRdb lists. The CDR3 loop is CASSKALS. V is TRBV21-1 and J is TRBJ1-5. TRBV21-1 is deemed a pseudogene. The CDR3 spans 8 residues, counting both ends.

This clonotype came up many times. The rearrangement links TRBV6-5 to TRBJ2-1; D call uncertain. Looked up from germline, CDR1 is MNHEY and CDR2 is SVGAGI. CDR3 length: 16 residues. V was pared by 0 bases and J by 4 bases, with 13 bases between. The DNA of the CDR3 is TGTGCCAGCAGTTACTCGAGAAAGATTCTTTACAATGAGCAGTTCTTC. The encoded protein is CASSYSRKILYNEQFF.

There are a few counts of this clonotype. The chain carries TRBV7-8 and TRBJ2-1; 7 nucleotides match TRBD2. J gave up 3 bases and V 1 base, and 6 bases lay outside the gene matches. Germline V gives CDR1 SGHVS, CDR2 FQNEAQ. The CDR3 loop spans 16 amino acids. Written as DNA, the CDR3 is TGTGCCAGCAGCTTAGGTGTGGGGGGGGACTACAATGAGCAGTTCTTC. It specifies CASSLGVGGDYNEQFF.

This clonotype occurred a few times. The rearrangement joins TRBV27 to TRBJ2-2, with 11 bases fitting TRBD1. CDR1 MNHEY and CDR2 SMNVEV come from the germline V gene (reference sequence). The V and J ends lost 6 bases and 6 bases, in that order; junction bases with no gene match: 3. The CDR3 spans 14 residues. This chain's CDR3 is CASRDRGQAGELFF. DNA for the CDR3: TGTGCCAGCAGGGACAGGGGGCAGGCCGGGGAGCTGTTTTTT.

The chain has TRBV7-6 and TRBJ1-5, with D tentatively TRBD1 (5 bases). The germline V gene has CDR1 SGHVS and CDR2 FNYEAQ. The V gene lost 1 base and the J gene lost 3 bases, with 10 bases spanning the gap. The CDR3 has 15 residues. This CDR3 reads CASSLDEGFNQPQHF. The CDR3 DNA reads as TGTGCCAGCAGCTTAGATGAGGGGTTCAATCAGCCCCAGCATTTT.